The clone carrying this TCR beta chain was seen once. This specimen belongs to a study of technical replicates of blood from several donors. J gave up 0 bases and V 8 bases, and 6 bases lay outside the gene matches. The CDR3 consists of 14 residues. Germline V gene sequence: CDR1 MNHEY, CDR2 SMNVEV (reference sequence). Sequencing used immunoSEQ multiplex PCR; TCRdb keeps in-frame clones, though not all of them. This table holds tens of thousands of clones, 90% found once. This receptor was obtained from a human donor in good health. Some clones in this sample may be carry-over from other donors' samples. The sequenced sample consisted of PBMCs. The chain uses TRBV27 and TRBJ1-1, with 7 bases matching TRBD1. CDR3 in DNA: TGTGCCAGCCGCTACAGGGGTATGAACACTGAAGCTTTCTTT. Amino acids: CASRYRGMNTEAFF.